These 4 T cell receptor beta chains were sequenced from one sample in a study of blood T cells in healthy people across ages. Then a second PCR, running about 6 to 11 cycles, was carried out with a sample-barcoded 5' primer and a J-beta primer mix. Each CDR3 protein is one row after TCRdb ran MiXCR on the 5' RACE reads. Here the sample spans more than 600,000 distinct CDR3 sequences, around 25% being singletons. These data were likewise used in another study, on T cells of mothers and their children.

What was sequenced was blood. The source is a boy aged 10-17 years in good health.

The V call is TRBV15, the J call TRBJ2-5; 11 positions match TRBD2. The DNA end is a closer match to TRBJ2-1, so the J assignment may be wrong. The germline V gene encodes CDR1 LNHNV and CDR2 YYDKDF (reference sequence). The CDR3 length is 17 residues. Written as DNA, the CDR3 is TGTGCCACCAGCAGAGATTGGGGGACTAGCGGCTACAATGAGCAGTTCTTC. Its translation: CATSRDWGTSGYNEQFF.

A single count supports this clonotype. V usage is TRBV6-5 and J usage is TRBJ2-1; the match to TRBD2 covers 14 bases. This CDR3 contains 14 residues. Germline V gives CDR1 MNHEY, CDR2 SVGAGI. With V trimmed by 6 bases and J by 12 bases, 7 bases remained unmatched. The CDR3 loop reads CASSKGLAGAGQFF. CDR3 DNA sequence: TGTGCCAGCAGCAAGGGACTAGCGGGAGCAGGGCAGTTCTTC.

The table lists this clonotype with a few counts. This sequence joins TRBV11-2 and TRBJ2-7; possibly TRBD2 for D (6 bases). The CDR3 consists of 14 residues. V gave up 1 base and J gave up 7 bases, with 14 bases separating them. Germline V gives CDR1 SGHAT, CDR2 FQNNGV. CDR3 residues: CASSLVAGKGEQYF. In nucleotides, the CDR3 is TGTGCCAGCAGCTTAGTGGCGGGAAAGGGAGAGCAGTACTTC.

This clonotype was detected a few times. The chain links TRBV5-8 to TRBJ2-5; perhaps TRBD2 as D (5 bases). TRBJ2-7 matches the DNA end more closely, so the J call is doubtful. The CDR3 consists of 14 residues. The V gene's germline CDR1 is SGHTS and CDR2 YDEGEE. The DNA for the CDR3 is TGTGCCAGCAGCTTCCAGGACTGGTCCTACGAGCAGTACTTC. Protein: CASSFQDWSYEQYF.